What follows are 27 T cell receptor beta chains derived from one specimen sequenced in a study of blood T cell repertoires in COVID-19. The data were produced by immunoSEQ multiplex PCR, yet TCRdb's version contains in-frame clones alone and is incomplete. This sample carries roughly 80,000 clones, approximately 88% of them seen once, and the ten largest clones take over 4%. The sample consisted of peripheral blood. These receptors came from a woman of 80 years or more with active or convalescent COVID-19.

The gene calls are TRBV29-1 and TRBJ1-1, with 7 nucleotides matching TRBD1. This CDR3 is built from 12 residues. Germline assignment: CDR1 SQVTM and CDR2 ANQGSEA. V trimming: 4 bases; J trimming: 2 bases; junction bases outside the gene matches: 1. CDR3 sequence: CSVGDSNTEAFF. As DNA, the CDR3 is TGCAGCGTTGGGGACAGTAACACTGAAGCTTTCTTT.

V gene TRBV10-2 combines with J gene TRBJ2-2; D is ambiguous. Germline-derived CDR1 and CDR2 are WSHSY and SAAADI. Trimming pared 5 bases from V and 4 bases from J, leaving 14 bases between. CDR3 size: 15 residues. CDR3 DNA: TGCGCCAGCAGTCCGTTCTCAACAGCCACCGGGGAGCTGTTTTTT. Amino acids: CASSPFSTATGELFF.

The chain combines TRBV9 with TRBJ2-7; possible D gene TRBD1, 6 bases. Germline CDR1 SGDLS, CDR2 YYNGEE. CDR3 length equals 14 residues. V lost 2 bases and J lost 0, with 9 bases in between. The CDR3 DNA reads TGTGCCAGCAGCGTGACAGGTAACTCCTACGAGCAGTACTTC. Residues: CASSVTGNSYEQYF.

The chain uses TRBV5-5 and TRBJ2-6, with a possible D match to TRBD1 (5 bases). V lost 0 bases and J lost 2, with 6 bases in between. The CDR3 has 15 residues. Germline CDR1 is SGHKS and CDR2 is YYEKEE (reference sequence). The CDR3 bases are TGTGCCAGCAGCTTGGAGGGGACTGGGGCCAACGTCCTGACTTTC. As protein: CASSLEGTGANVLTF. The whole variable domain, filled in from reference TRBV5-5 and TRBJ2-6, reads DAGVTQSPTHLIKTRGQQVTLRCSPISGHKSVSWYQQVLGQGPQFIFQYYEKEERGRGNFPDRFSARQFPNYSSELNVNALLLGDSALYLCASSLEGTGANVLTFGAGSRLTVL.

The rearrangement links TRBV9 to TRBJ2-3; tentative D call: TRBD1 (6 bases). CDR1 is SGDLS, CDR2 YYNGEE, per germline. Trimming took 0 bases from V and 5 from J, leaving 19 bases between them. There are 17 residues in the CDR3. The chain's CDR3 is CASSVGVGAGGGDTQYF. The CDR3 DNA sequence: TGTGCCAGCAGCGTAGGTGTGGGGGCAGGTGGAGGAGATACGCAGTATTTT.

The V call is TRBV15, the J call TRBJ1-1; TRBD1 might be the D (5 bases). The CDR3 spans 16 residues. Trimming removed 0 bases at V and 4 bases at J, with 15 bases between. CDR1 LNHNV and CDR2 YYDKDF come from the germline V gene (reference sequence). The chain's CDR3 is CATSRDQGFGVTEAFF. The CDR3 nucleotides read TGTGCCACCAGCAGAGATCAGGGCTTTGGGGTCACTGAAGCTTTCTTT. The full variable domain, its missing parts supplied by reference TRBV15 and TRBJ1-1, is DAMVIQNPRYQVTQFGKPVTLSCSQTLNHNVMYWYQQKSSQAPKLLFHYYDKDFNNEADTPDNFQSRRPNTSFCFLDIRSPGLGDTAMYLCATSRDQGFGVTEAFFGQGTRLTVV.

As regards this clone: An end of the junction differs from the germline gene, which may be a read error. This sequence joins TRBV20-1 and TRBJ2-3; TRBD1 aligns across 10 bases. This CDR3 spans 10 amino acids. The germline CDR1 and CDR2 sequences are DFQATT and SNEGSKA (reference sequence). This chain's CDR3 is CSAKGTGEAF. The CDR3 nucleotides read TGCAGTGCTAAGGGGACAGGGGAGGCTTTT.

The genes are TRBV2 and TRBJ2-5, with unresolved D. The ends were cut back, 10 bases at V and 6 bases at J, with 21 bases in the middle. The CDR3 runs 14 residues. CDR1 SNHLY and CDR2 FYNNEI come from the germline V gene. In nucleotides, the CDR3 is TGTGCCACAACCTTCCCGCGTGAGGAAAAGACCCAGTACTTC. This sequence encodes CATTFPREEKTQYF.

The rearrangement joins TRBV28 to TRBJ2-5, with TRBD1 matching over 7 bases. V lost 1 base, J lost 5 bases, and 13 bases stayed unmatched. This CDR3 spans 17 amino acids. The germline CDR1 and CDR2 sequences are MDHEN and SYDVKM. The CDR3 protein is CASSLSSQTGLRETQYF. In DNA, the CDR3 is TGTGCCAGCAGTTTATCTTCCCAGACAGGGTTAAGGGAGACCCAGTACTTC.

This chain joins TRBV30 and TRBJ2-7, with 7 bases matching TRBD1. This CDR3 has 15 amino acids. The V gene end was trimmed by 1 base and the J gene end by 1 base; junction bases not matched to a gene: 7. Germline V gene sequence: CDR1 GTSNPN, CDR2 SVGIG (reference sequence). The CDR3 region has the DNA TGTGCCTGGAGTGCGAAAGTGGGACAGTCCTACGAGCAGTACTTC. It encodes CAWSAKVGQSYEQYF.

V usage is TRBV19 and J usage is TRBJ2-1; 7 bases map to TRBD2. CDR3 length equals 15 residues. Trimming at V came to 3 bases and at J to 8 bases, leaving 10 bases not matched to a gene. The germline V gene has CDR1 LNHDA and CDR2 SQIVND (reference sequence). The CDR3 nucleotides read TGTGCCAGTAGTATTGTGGGAGGGCCTTGGGATGAGCAGTTCTTC. Its protein is CASSIVGGPWDEQFF.

The CDR3 is CASRGTGSYEQYF. The CDR3 region has the DNA TGTGCCAGCAGGGGGACAGGCTCCTACGAGCAGTACTTC. The V call is TRBV28, the J call TRBJ2-7; 8 nucleotides agree with TRBD1. This CDR3 has 13 residues. V trimming: 6 bases; J trimming: 0 bases; junction bases outside the gene matches: 1. Germline CDR1 is MDHEN and CDR2 is SYDVKM.

This sequence joins TRBV2 and TRBJ2-7, with TRBD1 identical over 10 bases. CDR3 size: 15 residues. J gave up 2 bases and V 6 bases, and 7 bases lay outside the gene matches. Germline CDR1 reads SNHLY; CDR2 reads FYNNEI. DNA of the CDR3: TGTGCCAGCAGACCCTGGACAGGGGGTACCTACGAGCAGTACTTC. Its translation is CASRPWTGGTYEQYF.

The chain has TRBV5-1 and TRBJ2-1; 15 bases fit TRBD2. The CDR3 is 18 residues long. Germline CDR1 SGHRS, CDR2 YFSETQ. The trim removed 6 bases at V and 9 bases at J, leaving 16 bases unmatched. In DNA, the CDR3 is TGCGCCAGCACCCGGACTAGCGGGAGGGCTCTGATAAACCCTGAGCAGTTCTTC. Its protein product is CASTRTSGRALINPEQFF.

V gene TRBV7-2 combines with J gene TRBJ2-3; tentative D call: TRBD1 (6 bases). The CDR3 is 15 amino acids. V lost 5 bases and J lost 3, with 15 bases in between. Germline loops: CDR1 SGHTA, CDR2 FQGNSA. This chain's CDR3 is CASSIQGPRTDTQYF. DNA of the CDR3: TGTGCCAGCAGCATTCAGGGGCCCAGGACAGATACGCAGTATTTT.

The chain joins TRBV5-1 to TRBJ2-2; 8 nucleotides agree with TRBD1. The CDR3 is 13 residues long. Germline CDR1 is SGHRS and CDR2 is YFSETQ. V shed 6 bases and J 9 bases; nucleotides not matched to a gene: 7. CDR3 DNA: TGCGCCAGCAACACAGGGGGGCACCGGGAGCTGTTTTTT. It translates to CASNTGGHRELFF.

The V call is TRBV4-1, the J call TRBJ1-5; D perhaps matches TRBD1 (5 bases). The germline V and J ends were trimmed by 0 bases and 4 bases, with 13 bases remaining between them. Germline CDR1 reads MGHRA; CDR2 reads YSYEKL. The CDR3 length is 16 residues. The CDR3 nucleotides are TGCGCCAGCAGCCAAGATCGACAGCAACTAAATCAGCCCCAGCATTTT. It encodes CASSQDRQQLNQPQHF.

J is TRBJ2-1 and V is TRBV7-3; D may be TRBD2 (7 bases). Trimming stripped 4 bases from V and 7 bases from J, with 14 bases between. Per the germline V gene, CDR1 is SGHTA and CDR2 is FQGTGA. The CDR3 is made up of 14 amino acids. This chain's CDR3 is CASSSPGGLNEQFF. The CDR3 DNA is TGTGCCAGCAGCTCCCCGGGGGGCTTAAATGAGCAGTTCTTC.

The chain is built from TRBV28 and TRBJ2-1; 9 bases are a match to TRBD1. CDR1 and CDR2 from the germline V gene are MDHEN and SYDVKM. J was trimmed by 1 base and V by 6 bases; bases with no gene match: 4. The CDR3 is made up of 15 amino acids. In DNA form, the CDR3 reads TGTGCCAGCAGGTCCGGGACAGGGTCCTACAATGAGCAGTTCTTC. It specifies CASRSGTGSYNEQFF.

The rearrangement links TRBV19 to TRBJ2-1; 8 nucleotides align to TRBD2. Germline CDR1 is LNHDA and CDR2 is SQIVND (reference sequence). V gave up 1 base and J gave up 6 bases; unmatched junction bases: 17. The CDR3 totals 19 residues. As DNA, the CDR3 is TGTGCCAGTAGTATAGGAACCTCTGTAGGTAGCGGGGCCTTCAATGAGCAGTTCTTC. Protein sequence: CASSIGTSVGSGAFNEQFF.

This rearrangement joins TRBV6-5 to TRBJ1-2; D perhaps matches TRBD1 (6 bases). The CDR3 contains 15 residues. CDR1 MNHEY and CDR2 SVGAGI come from the germline V gene. The V gene lost 4 bases and the J gene lost 4 bases, with 16 bases spanning the gap. The CDR3 bases are TGTGCCAGCAGTTCCATCAGACAGGATCTCTATGGCTACACCTTC. Its translation is CASSSIRQDLYGYTF.

The chain has TRBV27 and TRBJ2-7; a possible D gene is TRBD1 (6 bases). Germline lookup yields CDR1 MNHEY and CDR2 SMNVEV (reference sequence). V was shortened by 5 bases and J by 3 bases, with 17 bases between the two germline ends. This CDR3 has 15 residues. The CDR3 DNA reads TGTGCCAGCAGTCGATACCCCGGGACACGCTACGAGCAGTACTTC. Translated, it gives CASSRYPGTRYEQYF.

For the CDR3, the DNA is TGTGCCAGCAAAGGAGCCCGCTCTGGGGCCAACGTCCTGACTTTC. Protein product: CASKGARSGANVLTF. The chain uses TRBV6-5 and TRBJ2-6; D is unclear. From germline, CDR1 is MNHEY and CDR2 SVGAGI. Trimming removed 7 bases at V and 0 bases at J, with 10 bases between. The CDR3 has 15 amino acids.

The V gene is TRBV6-5, the J gene TRBJ1-1; D unclear. Germline values: CDR1 MNHEY, CDR2 SVGAGI. This CDR3 comprises 15 residues. The V end lost 4 bases, the J end lost 5 bases, and 17 bases lay between the germline ends. The CDR3: CASSSIRGGRTEAFF. The DNA for the CDR3 is TGTGCCAGCAGTTCTATACGGGGAGGGAGGACTGAAGCTTTCTTT.

The chain employs TRBV5-6 and TRBJ1-3; the D gene is possibly TRBD1 (6 bases). Germline lookup yields CDR1 SGHDT and CDR2 YYEEEE. Trimming removed 2 bases from V and 3 bases from J, with 12 bases in between. CDR3 size: 15 residues. The CDR3 DNA follows: TGTGCCAGCAGCTTATCCAGGGGCGGTGGAAACACCATATATTTT. Its protein is CASSLSRGGGNTIYF.

The chain has TRBV4-3 and TRBJ2-1; 11 positions agree with TRBD2. The V and J ends lost 0 bases and 8 bases, in that order; junction bases with no gene match: 15. This CDR3 spans 19 amino acids. Germline V gives CDR1 LGHNA, CDR2 YSLEER. The CDR3 DNA is TGCGCCAGCAGCCAAGACTCCTACCGGGTAGCGGGAGGGTGGGATGAGCAGTTCTTC. This gives the protein CASSQDSYRVAGGWDEQFF.

The chain couples TRBV29-1 to TRBJ1-1; TRBD1 matches at 8 bases. The CDR3 is 14 residues long. The V and J ends lost 6 bases and 1 base, in that order; junction bases with no gene match: 7. Germline CDR1 and CDR2: SQVTM and ANQGSEA. The CDR3 nucleotides are TGCAGCGTGAGCCAGGGGGCAGGGAACACTGAAGCTTTCTTT. Translation: CSVSQGAGNTEAFF.